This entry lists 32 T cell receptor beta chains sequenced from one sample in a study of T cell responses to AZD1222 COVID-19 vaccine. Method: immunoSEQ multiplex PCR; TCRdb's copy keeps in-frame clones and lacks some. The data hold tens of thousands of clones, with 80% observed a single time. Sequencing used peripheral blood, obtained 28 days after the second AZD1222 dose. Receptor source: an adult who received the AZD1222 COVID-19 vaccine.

CDR3 region: CASSLGGGGNIQYF. The CDR3 nucleotides are TGTGCCAGCAGTTTAGGTGGAGGGGGGAACATTCAGTACTTC. This sequence joins TRBV28 and TRBJ2-4; perhaps D is TRBD1 or TRBD2 (6 bases each). The germline CDR1 and CDR2 sequences are MDHEN and SYDVKM. Trimming removed 2 bases from V and 7 bases from J, with 12 bases in between. This CDR3 spans 14 amino acids. Full variable domain (outside the CDR3, taken from reference TRBV28 and TRBJ2-4): DVKVTQSSRYLVKRTGEKVFLECVQDMDHENMFWYRQDPGLGLRLIYFSYDVKMKEKGDIPEGYSVSREKKERFSLILESASTNQTSMYLCASSLGGGGNIQYFGAGTRLSVL.

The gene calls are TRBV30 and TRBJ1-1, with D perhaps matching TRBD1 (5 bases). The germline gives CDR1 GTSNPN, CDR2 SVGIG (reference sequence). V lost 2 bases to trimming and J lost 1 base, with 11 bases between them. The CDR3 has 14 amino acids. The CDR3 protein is CAWSYIQENTEAFF. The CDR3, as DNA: TGTGCCTGGAGTTACATACAGGAGAACACTGAAGCTTTCTTT.

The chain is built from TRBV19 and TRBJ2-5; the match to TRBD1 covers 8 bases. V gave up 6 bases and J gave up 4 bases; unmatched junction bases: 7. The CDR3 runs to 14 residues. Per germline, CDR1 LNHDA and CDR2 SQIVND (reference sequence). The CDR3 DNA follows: TGTGCCAGTAGCCGAGGACAGGGCAGAGAGACCCAGTACTTC. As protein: CASSRGQGRETQYF.

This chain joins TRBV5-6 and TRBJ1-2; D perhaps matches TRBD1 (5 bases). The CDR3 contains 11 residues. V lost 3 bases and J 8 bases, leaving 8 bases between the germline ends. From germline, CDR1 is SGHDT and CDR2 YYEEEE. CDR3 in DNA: TGTGCCAGCAGCTCGGGGGTCGGCTACACCTTC. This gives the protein CASSSGVGYTF.

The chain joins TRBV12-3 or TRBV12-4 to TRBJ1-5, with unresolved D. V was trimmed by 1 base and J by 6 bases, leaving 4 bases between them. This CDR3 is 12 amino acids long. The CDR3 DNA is TGTGCCAGCAGTTTAGGAACTCAGCCCCAGCATTTT. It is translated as CASSLGTQPQHF.

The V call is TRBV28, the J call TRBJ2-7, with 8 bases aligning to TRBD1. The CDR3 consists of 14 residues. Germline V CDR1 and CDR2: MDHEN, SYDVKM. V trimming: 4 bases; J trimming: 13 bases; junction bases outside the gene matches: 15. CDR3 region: CASSSPGQAGLAYF. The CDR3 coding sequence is TGTGCCAGCAGTTCCCCGGGACAGGCCGGGTTAGCTTACTTC.

The CDR3, as DNA: TGCGCCAGCACCAACAGGGGGCTATTCGATGAGCAGTTCTTC. It is translated as CASTNRGLFDEQFF. This chain links TRBV10-1 with TRBJ2-1; TRBD1 matches at 9 bases. Trimming at V came to 7 bases and at J to 8 bases, leaving 9 bases not matched to a gene. This CDR3 is 14 amino acids long. CDR1 and CDR2 from the germline V gene are WNHNN and SYGVQD (reference sequence).

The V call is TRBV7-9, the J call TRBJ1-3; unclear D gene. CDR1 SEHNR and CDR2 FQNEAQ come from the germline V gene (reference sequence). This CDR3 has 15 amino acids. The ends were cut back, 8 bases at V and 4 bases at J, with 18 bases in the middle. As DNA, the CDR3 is TGTGCCAGCTCTCAAGTGACCGGGTGGGGAAACACCATATATTTT. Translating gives CASSQVTGWGNTIYF.

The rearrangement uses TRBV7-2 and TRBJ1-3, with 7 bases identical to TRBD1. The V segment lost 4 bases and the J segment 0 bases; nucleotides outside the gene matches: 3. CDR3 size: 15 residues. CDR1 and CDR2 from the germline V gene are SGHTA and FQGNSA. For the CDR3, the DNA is TGTGCCAGCAGCTGGGACAGAAGCTCTGGAAACACCATATATTTT. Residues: CASSWDRSSGNTIYF.

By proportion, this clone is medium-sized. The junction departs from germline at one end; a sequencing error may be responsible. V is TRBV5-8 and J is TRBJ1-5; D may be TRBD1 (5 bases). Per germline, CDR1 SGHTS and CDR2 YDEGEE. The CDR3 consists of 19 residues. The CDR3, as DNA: TGTGCCAGCAGCACATTCCGGGACGACTTAAAGGGCTTCAATCGGCCCCAGCATTTT. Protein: CASSTFRDDLKGFNRPQHF.

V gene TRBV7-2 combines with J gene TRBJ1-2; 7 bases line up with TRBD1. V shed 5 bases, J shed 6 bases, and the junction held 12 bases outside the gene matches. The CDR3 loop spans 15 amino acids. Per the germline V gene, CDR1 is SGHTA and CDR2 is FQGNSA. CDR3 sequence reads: CASSTWTGKENGYTF. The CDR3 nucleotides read TGTGCCAGCAGCACTTGGACAGGAAAGGAAAATGGCTACACCTTC.

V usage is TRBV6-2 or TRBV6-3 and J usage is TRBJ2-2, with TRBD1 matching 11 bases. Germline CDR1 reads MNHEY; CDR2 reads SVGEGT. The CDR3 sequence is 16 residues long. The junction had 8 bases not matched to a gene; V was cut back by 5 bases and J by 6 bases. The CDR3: CASSKDRGLVSGELFF. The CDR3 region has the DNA TGTGCCAGCAGTAAGGACAGGGGGCTTGTCTCCGGGGAGCTGTTTTTT.

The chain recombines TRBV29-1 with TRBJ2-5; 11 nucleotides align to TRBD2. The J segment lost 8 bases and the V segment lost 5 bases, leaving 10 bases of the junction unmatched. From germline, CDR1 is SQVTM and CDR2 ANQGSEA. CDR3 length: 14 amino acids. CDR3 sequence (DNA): TGCAGCGTTCCGACCGGGACTAGCGGCATCACCCAGTACTTC. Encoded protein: CSVPTGTSGITQYF.

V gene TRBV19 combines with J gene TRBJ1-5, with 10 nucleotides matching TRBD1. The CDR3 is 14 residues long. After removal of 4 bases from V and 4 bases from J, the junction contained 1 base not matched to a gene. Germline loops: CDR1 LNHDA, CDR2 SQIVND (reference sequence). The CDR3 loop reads CASSTDRGNQPQHF. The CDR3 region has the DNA TGTGCCAGTAGTACGGACAGGGGGAATCAGCCCCAGCATTTT.

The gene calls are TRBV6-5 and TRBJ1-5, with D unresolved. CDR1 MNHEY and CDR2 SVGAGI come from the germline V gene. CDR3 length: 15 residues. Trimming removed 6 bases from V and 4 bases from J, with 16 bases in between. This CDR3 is CASSQTRHRNQPQHF. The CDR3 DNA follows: TGTGCCAGCAGCCAGACCCGACACAGAAATCAGCCCCAGCATTTT.

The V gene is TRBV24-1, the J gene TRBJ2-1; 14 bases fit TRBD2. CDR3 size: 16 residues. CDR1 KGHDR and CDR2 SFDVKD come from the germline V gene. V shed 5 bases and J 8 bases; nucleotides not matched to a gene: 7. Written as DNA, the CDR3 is TGTGCCACCAGTGCCCCGGGACTAGCGGGAGTCTATGAGCAGTTCTTC. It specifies CATSAPGLAGVYEQFF.

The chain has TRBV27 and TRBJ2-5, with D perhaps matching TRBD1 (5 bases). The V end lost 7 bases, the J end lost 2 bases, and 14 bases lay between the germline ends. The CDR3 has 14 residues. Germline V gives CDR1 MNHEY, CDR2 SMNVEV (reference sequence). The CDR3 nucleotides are TGTGCCAGCAACACGGGTGGGGCACAAGAGACCCAGTACTTC. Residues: CASNTGGAQETQYF.

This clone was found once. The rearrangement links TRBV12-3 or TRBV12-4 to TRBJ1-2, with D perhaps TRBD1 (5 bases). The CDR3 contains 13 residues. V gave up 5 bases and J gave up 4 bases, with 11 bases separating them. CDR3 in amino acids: CASSIQEAYGYTF. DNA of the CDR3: TGTGCCAGCAGTATACAGGAGGCCTATGGCTACACCTTC.

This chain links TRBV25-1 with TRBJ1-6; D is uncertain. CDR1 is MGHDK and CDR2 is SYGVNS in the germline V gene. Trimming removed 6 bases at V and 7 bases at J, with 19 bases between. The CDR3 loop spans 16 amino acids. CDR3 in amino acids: CASSPTTGRGNSPLHF. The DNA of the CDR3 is TGTGCCAGCAGCCCTACTACGGGTCGAGGAAATTCACCCCTCCACTTT.

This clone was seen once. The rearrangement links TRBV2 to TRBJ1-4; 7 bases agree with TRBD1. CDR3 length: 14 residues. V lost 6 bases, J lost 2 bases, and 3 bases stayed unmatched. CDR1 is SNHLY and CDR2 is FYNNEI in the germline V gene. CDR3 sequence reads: CASSSGQTNEKLFF. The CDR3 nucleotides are TGTGCCAGCAGCTCGGGACAGACTAATGAAAAACTGTTTTTT.

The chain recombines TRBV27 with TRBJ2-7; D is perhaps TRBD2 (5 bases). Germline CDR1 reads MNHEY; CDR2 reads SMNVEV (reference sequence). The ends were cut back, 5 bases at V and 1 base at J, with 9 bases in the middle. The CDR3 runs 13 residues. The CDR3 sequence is CASSTTGSYEQYF. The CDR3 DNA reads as TGTGCCAGCAGTACTACGGGGTCCTACGAGCAGTACTTC.

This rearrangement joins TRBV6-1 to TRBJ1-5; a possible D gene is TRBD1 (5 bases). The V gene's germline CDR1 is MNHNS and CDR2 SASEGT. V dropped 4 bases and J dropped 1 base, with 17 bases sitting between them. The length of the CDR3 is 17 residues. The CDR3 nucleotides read TGTGCCAGCAGTGGGTACGGGACCCAGCGAAGCAATCAGCCCCAGCATTTT. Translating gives CASSGYGTQRSNQPQHF.

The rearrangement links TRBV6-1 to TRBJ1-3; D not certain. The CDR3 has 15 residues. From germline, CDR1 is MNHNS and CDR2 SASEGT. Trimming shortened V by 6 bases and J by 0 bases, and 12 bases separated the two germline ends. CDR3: CASSDLGLSGNTIYF. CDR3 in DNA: TGTGCCAGCAGCGATTTAGGTCTCTCTGGAAACACCATATATTTT.

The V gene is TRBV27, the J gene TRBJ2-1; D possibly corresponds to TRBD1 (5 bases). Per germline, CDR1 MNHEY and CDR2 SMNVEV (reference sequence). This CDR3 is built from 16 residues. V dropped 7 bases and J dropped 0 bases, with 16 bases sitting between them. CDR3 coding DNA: TGTGCCAGCACCCGCGACAGCCCGTTCTCCTACAATGAGCAGTTCTTC. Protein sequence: CASTRDSPFSYNEQFF.

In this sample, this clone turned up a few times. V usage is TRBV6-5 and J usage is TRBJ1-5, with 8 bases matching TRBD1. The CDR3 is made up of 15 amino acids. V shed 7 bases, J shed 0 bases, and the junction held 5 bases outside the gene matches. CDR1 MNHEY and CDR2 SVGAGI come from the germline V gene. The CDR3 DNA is TGTGCCAGCATGAGCGGACAGGGTAGCAATCAGCCCCAGCATTTT. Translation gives CASMSGQGSNQPQHF.

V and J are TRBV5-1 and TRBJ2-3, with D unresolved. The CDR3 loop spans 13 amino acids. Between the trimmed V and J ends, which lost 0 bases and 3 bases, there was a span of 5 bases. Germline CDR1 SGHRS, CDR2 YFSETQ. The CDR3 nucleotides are TGCGCCAGCAGCTTGGTGGGGACAGATACGCAGTATTTT. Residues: CASSLVGTDTQYF.

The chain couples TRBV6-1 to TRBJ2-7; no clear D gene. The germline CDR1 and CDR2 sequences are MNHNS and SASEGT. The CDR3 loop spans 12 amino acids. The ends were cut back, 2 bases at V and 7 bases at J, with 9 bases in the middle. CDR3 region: CASSEKLGEQYV. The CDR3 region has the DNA TGTGCCAGCAGTGAAAAGCTGGGAGAGCAGTACGTC.

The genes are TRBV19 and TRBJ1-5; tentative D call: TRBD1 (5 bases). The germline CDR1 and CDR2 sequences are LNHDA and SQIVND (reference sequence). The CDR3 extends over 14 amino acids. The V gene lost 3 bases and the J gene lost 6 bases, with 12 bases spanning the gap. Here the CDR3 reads CASSMRPGSQPQHF. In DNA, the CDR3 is TGTGCCAGTAGTATGAGGCCAGGGTCTCAGCCCCAGCATTTT.

CDR3 nucleotide sequence: TGTGCCAGCAGTTTTTACAGGGACAGGGGCACTGAAGCTTTCTTT. It translates to CASSFYRDRGTEAFF. The gene calls are TRBV27 and TRBJ1-1, with TRBD1 matching over 10 bases. The ends lost 3 bases at V and 4 bases at J; junction bases unmatched: 5. Germline-derived CDR1 and CDR2 are MNHEY and SMNVEV (reference sequence). There are 15 residues in the CDR3.

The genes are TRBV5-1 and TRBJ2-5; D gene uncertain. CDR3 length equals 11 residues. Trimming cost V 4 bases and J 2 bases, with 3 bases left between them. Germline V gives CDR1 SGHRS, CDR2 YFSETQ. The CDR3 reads CASSLQETQYF. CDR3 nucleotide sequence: TGCGCCAGCAGCCTTCAAGAGACCCAGTACTTC. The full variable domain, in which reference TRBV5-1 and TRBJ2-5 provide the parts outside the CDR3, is KAGVTQTPRYLIKTRGQQVTLSCSPISGHRSVSWYQQTPGQGLQFLFEYFSETQRNKGNFPGRFSGRQFSNSRSEMNVSTLELGDSALYLCASSLQETQYFGPGTRLLVL.

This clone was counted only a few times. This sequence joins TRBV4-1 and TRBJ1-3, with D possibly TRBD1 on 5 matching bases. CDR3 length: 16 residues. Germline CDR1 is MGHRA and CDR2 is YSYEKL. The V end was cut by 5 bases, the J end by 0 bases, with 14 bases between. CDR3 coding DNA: TGCGCCAGCAGCTGGGCGGGGGGAGTCTCTGGAAACACCATATATTTT. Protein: CASSWAGGVSGNTIYF.

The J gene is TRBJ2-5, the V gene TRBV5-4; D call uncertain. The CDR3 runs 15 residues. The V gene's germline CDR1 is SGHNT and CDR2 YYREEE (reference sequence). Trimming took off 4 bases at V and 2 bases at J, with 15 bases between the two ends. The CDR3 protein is CASSPIQSSQETQYF. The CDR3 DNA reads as TGTGCCAGCAGCCCTATTCAGAGTTCACAAGAGACCCAGTACTTC.